This entry is about one T cell receptor beta chain. Its antigen is not identified. With 60 Vbeta and 13 Jbeta primers, the PCR was carried out. Sequencing was performed with immunoSEQ multiplex PCR; in TCRdb, only in-frame clones are kept and a portion is missing. Of around 93,000 clones detected, approximately 64% appear once; the ten largest clones hold about 5.4%. This sample was included in a study of cytomegalovirus exposure and HLA in healthy donors. Study results and limitations: The study found most TCR sequences rare, yet found some public TCRs in many donors. Upon later analysis, HLA-associated TCR beta chains proved more clonally expanded than other, equally common chains.

This clonotype was sampled from a boy younger than 18 in good health and CMV-seropositive. The specimen was PBMCs.

This chain's CDR3 is CASSGYNRGEDGYTF. In DNA form, the CDR3 reads TGTGCCAGCAGCGGTTATAACAGGGGGGAGGATGGCTACACCTTC. The rearrangement links TRBV9 to TRBJ1-2; 8 nucleotides match TRBD1. Trimming took 3 bases from V and 6 from J; bases not matched to a gene: 10. The CDR3 is 15 residues long. The germline gives CDR1 SGDLS, CDR2 YYNGEE.